This T cell receptor beta chain was retrieved from a study of shared clonotypes between healthy human individuals. Study in general: CD4 naive and memory got three plates each, CD8 naive two, CD8 memory one.

About this clone: Its specificity is unknown.

Study observations and caveats: Estimated clonotype richness was generally higher in naive than memory subsets. Deeper or shallower sequencing was expected to change how clonotypes are shared among donors.

Assay used: immunoSEQ multiplex PCR; TCRdb lists only in-frame clones, some missing. The sample holds about 2.3 million clones, approximately 95% seen once. The sample taken for sequencing was naive CD4+ T cells from PBMCs. Regarding subset: CD45RA+ positively selected. This receptor was obtained from a man aged 18 to 30 in good health. Some clones in this sample may be carry-over from other donors' samples.

The CDR3 DNA reads as TGCGCCAGCAGCTTGGCCAGACAGGACGCAGATACGCAGTATTTT. This sequence encodes CASSLARQDADTQYF. The chain links TRBV5-1 to TRBJ2-3; D may be TRBD1 (6 bases). Germline CDR1 is SGHRS and CDR2 is YFSETQ. This CDR3 region has 15 residues. V gave up 0 bases and J gave up 4 bases, with 12 bases separating them. The full variable domain, its missing parts supplied by reference TRBV5-1 and TRBJ2-3, is KAGVTQTPRYLIKTRGQQVTLSCSPISGHRSVSWYQQTPGQGLQFLFEYFSETQRNKGNFPGRFSGRQFSNSRSEMNVSTLELGDSALYLCASSLARQDADTQYFGPGTRLTVL.